This is a list of T cell receptor beta chains from one sample in a study of technical replicates of blood from a handful of donors. Here immunoSEQ multiplex PCR was the method, and the copy in TCRdb shows in-frame clones only, minus some. The data contain around 12,000 clones, approximately 94% of them singletons. The sequencing sample was made of PBMCs. These TCRs come from a human donor in good health. CDR3s include the opening cysteine and the closing phenylalanine or tryptophan. D genes are given only for firm matches. Where a row states a size, it is once, few, many or the class of an expanded clone; other rows omit it.

. | TRBJ2-7 | . | TRBV6-5 | CASSPDSTYEQYF | TGTGCCAGCAGCCCGGACAGCACCTACGAGCAGTACTTC
once | TRBJ2-1 | TRBD2 | TRBV7-8 | CASSLGLAGNNEQFF | TGTGCCAGCAGCTTAGGACTAGCGGGAAACAATGAGCAGTTCTTC
. | TRBJ2-7 | . | TRBV5-1 | CASSSRGDSYEQYF | TGCGCCAGCAGCTCCCGGGGAGACTCCTACGAGCAGTACTTC
. | TRBJ1-1 | . | TRBV27 | CASSLRRSLNTEAFF | TGTGCCAGCAGTTTGCGGCGGAGCCTGAACACTGAAGCTTTCTTT
. | TRBJ1-1 | . | TRBV27 | CASSQGSEAFF | TGTGCCAGCAGTCAGGGGAGTGAAGCTTTCTTT
. | TRBJ2-5 | . | TRBV6-5 | CASSYGAGTYQETQYF | TGTGCCAGCAGTTACGGCGCTGGGACATACCAAGAGACCCAGTACTTC
. | TRBJ2-7 | TRBD2 | TRBV9 | CASSVDGSGTYEQYF | TGTGCCAGCAGCGTAGATGGTAGCGGGACCTACGAGCAGTACTTC
. | TRBJ2-1 | TRBD2 | TRBV18 | CASSPGTSGYNEQFF | TGTGCCAGCTCACCAGGGACTAGCGGATACAATGAGCAGTTCTTC
. | TRBJ2-3 | TRBD2 | TRBV5-1 | CASSAGGPGVTDTQYF | TGCGCCAGCAGCGCGGGGGGACCAGGGGTGACAGATACGCAGTATTTT
once | TRBJ2-3 | . | TRBV4-1 | CASSTPRHVSTDTQYF | TGCGCCAGCAGCACCCCCAGACACGTTAGCACAGATACGCAGTATTTT
. | TRBJ2-7 | TRBD2 | TRBV9 | CASSPSGDRYF | TGTGCCAGCAGCCCAAGCGGGGATCGGTACTTC
. | TRBJ2-3 | TRBD2 | TRBV5-1 | CASSFSGGGKDTQYF | TGCGCCAGCAGCTTCTCGGGAGGGGGAAAAGATACGCAGTATTTT
. | TRBJ2-5 | . | TRBV28 | CASSTGQLMYQETQYF | TGTGCCAGCAGTACAGGACAGCTAATGTACCAAGAGACCCAGTACTTC
. | TRBJ2-5 | TRBD2 | TRBV9 | CASSVGAGGETQYF | TGTGCCAGCAGCGTAGGTGCGGGAGGGGAGACCCAGTACTTC
. | TRBJ2-3 | . | TRBV28 | CASSLRGGSTDTQYF | TGTGCCAGCAGTTTGCGAGGAGGAAGTACAGATACGCAGTATTTT
. | TRBJ2-6 | TRBD2 | TRBV27 | CASSLRGIESGRLVLTF | TGTGCCAGCAGTTTAAGGGGAATAGAAAGCGGGAGGCTTGTCCTGACTTTC
. | TRBJ2-1 | TRBD1 | TRBV19 | CASKPGQWYNEQFF | TGTGCCAGTAAGCCGGGACAGTGGTACAATGAGCAGTTCTTC
. | TRBJ2-2 | . | TRBV7-6 | CASSLGGTGELFF | TGTGCCAGCAGCTTAGGCGGGACCGGGGAGCTGTTTTTT
. | TRBJ2-5 | TRBD2 | TRBV5-6 | CASSVGLAGGVETQYF | TGTGCCAGCAGCGTGGGACTAGCGGGAGGCGTAGAGACCCAGTACTTC
once | TRBJ2-1 | TRBD2 | TRBV10-3 | CAISGGSGRAGDNEQFF | TGTGCCATCAGTGGGGGTAGCGGGAGGGCCGGGGACAATGAGCAGTTCTTC
once | TRBJ2-2 | . | TRBV6-5 | CASSRERRGTGELFF | TGTGCCAGCAGTCGAGAGCGGCGGGGCACCGGGGAGCTGTTTTTT
. | TRBJ2-1 | . | TRBV11-2 | CASSQPGVQFF | TGTGCCAGCAGCCAACCGGGAGTTCAGTTCTTC
once | TRBJ2-3 | . | TRBV11-2 | CASRTSYSTDTQYF | TGTGCCAGCAGAACTAGCTATAGCACAGATACGCAGTATTTT
. | TRBJ1-5 | . | TRBV6-5 | CASSYLGGGQPQHF | TGTGCCAGCAGTTACCTAGGGGGGGGTCAGCCCCAGCATTTT
. | TRBJ1-5 | TRBD1 | TRBV28 | CASSLIQGFQPQHF | TGTGCCAGCAGTCTGATACAGGGGTTTCAGCCCCAGCATTTT
. | TRBJ1-2 | TRBD1 | TRBV4-2 | CASSQGMDRGYGYTF | TGTGCCAGCAGCCAAGGGATGGACAGGGGATATGGCTACACCTTC
. | TRBJ1-2 | TRBD1 | TRBV5-4 | CASSFDRGPNYGYTF | TGTGCCAGCAGCTTCGACAGGGGACCTAACTATGGCTACACCTTC
. | TRBJ2-1 | TRBD2 | TRBV27 | CASSLAGLAGVEQFF | TGTGCCAGCAGTTTAGCGGGACTAGCGGGAGTTGAGCAGTTCTTC
. | TRBJ1-3 | . | TRBV30 | CAWTVSSGNTIYF | TGTGCCTGGACGGTGAGCTCTGGAAACACCATATATTTT
. | TRBJ2-7 | . | TRBV27 | CASSLVGVREQYF | TGTGCCAGCAGTTTAGTAGGGGTGCGTGAGCAGTACTTC
few | TRBJ2-7 | TRBD2 | TRBV6-1 | CASSLGLEGSYEQYF | TGTGCCAGCAGTTTGGGACTAGAGGGGTCCTACGAGCAGTACTTC
. | TRBJ1-2 | . | TRBV7-9 | CASSLPPRDYGYTF | TGTGCCAGCAGCTTACCCCCCAGGGACTATGGCTACACCTTC
once | TRBJ2-4 | TRBD2 | TRBV2 | CASKVGGGAKNIQYF | TGTGCCTCAAAGGTCGGGGGGGGAGCCAAAAACATTCAGTACTTC
once | TRBJ2-5 | . | TRBV19 | CASSAGRQETQYF | TGTGCCAGTAGTGCCGGGAGACAAGAGACCCAGTACTTC
. | TRBJ2-7 | TRBD2 | TRBV14 | CASSRDHGGSSGSNGPSYEQYF | TGTGCCAGCAGCCGAGACCACGGCGGGTCTAGCGGGAGTAATGGCCCCTCCTACGAGCAGTACTTC
once | TRBJ1-1 | . | TRBV25-1 | CASSEIDTEAFF | TGTGCCAGCAGTGAAATAGACACTGAAGCTTTCTTT
once | TRBJ2-1 | TRBD2 | TRBV30 | CAWNLAGDSVSYNEQFF | TGTGCCTGGAACCTAGCGGGAGACTCGGTCTCCTACAATGAGCAGTTCTTC
. | TRBJ2-5 | TRBD2 | TRBV9 | CASSSGRVETQYF | TGTGCCAGCAGCAGTGGGAGGGTAGAGACCCAGTACTTC
. | TRBJ1-2 | . | TRBV19 | CASSKATGPFYGYTF | TGTGCCAGTAGTAAAGCGACAGGCCCTTTCTATGGCTACACCTTC
. | TRBJ2-1 | . | TRBV7-9 | CASSVQGVGEQFF | TGTGCCAGCAGCGTCCAAGGAGTGGGTGAGCAGTTCTTC
. | TRBJ2-5 | . | TRBV28 | CASSSRETQYF | TGTGCCAGCAGTTCGCGGGAGACCCAGTACTTC
. | TRBJ2-2 | TRBD2 | TRBV10-3 | CAISGREKGNGELFF | TGTGCCATCAGTGGGCGGGAGAAAGGAAACGGGGAGCTGTTTTTT
. | TRBJ2-5 | TRBD1 | TRBV27 | CASSRAPGQGGETQYF | TGTGCCAGCAGCCGCGCGCCGGGACAGGGAGGAGAGACCCAGTACTTC
. | TRBJ1-5 | TRBD1 | TRBV19 | CASSTGMGNQPQHF | TGTGCCAGCTCGACAGGGATGGGAAATCAGCCCCAGCATTTT
. | TRBJ2-3 | TRBD2 | TRBV19 | CASSSRPTSGSGDTQYF | TGTGCCAGTAGTAGTCGACCGACTAGCGGGAGCGGAGATACGCAGTATTTT
. | TRBJ2-5 | TRBD2 | TRBV19 | CASRTSGRSQETQYF | TGTGCCAGTAGGACTAGCGGCAGGTCCCAAGAGACCCAGTACTTC
. | TRBJ2-7 | . | TRBV7-9 | CASSLVGAPLDEQYF | TGTGCCAGCAGCTTAGTGGGGGCCCCTTTGGACGAGCAGTACTTC
. | TRBJ2-7 | . | TRBV6-1 | CASSQDSGGYEQYF | TGTGCCAGCAGTCAGGACAGCGGCGGTTACGAGCAGTACTTC
once | TRBJ2-7 | . | TRBV28 | CASTHRSDSITYEQYF | TGTGCCAGCACCCATAGGTCGGACAGTATTACCTACGAGCAGTACTTC
. | TRBJ2-7 | TRBD1 | TRBV15 | CATSREGTGEQYF | TGTGCCACCAGCAGAGAGGGGACAGGGGAGCAGTACTTC
once | TRBJ1-4 | . | TRBV18 | CASSPGGLWDEKLFF | TGTGCCAGCTCACCAGGCGGGCTGTGGGATGAAAAACTGTTTTTT
. | TRBJ2-3 | . | TRBV13 | CASSLAHGGQYF | TGTGCCAGCAGCTTGGCCCACGGGGGGCAGTATTTT
. | TRBJ2-1 | . | TRBV11-3 | CASSFGSSREQFF | TGTGCCAGCAGCTTCGGGAGTTCGAGGGAGCAGTTCTTC
. | TRBJ2-7 | TRBD1 | TRBV6-1 | CASSDLDRWAYEQYF | TGTGCCAGCAGTGACTTGGACAGGTGGGCCTACGAGCAGTACTTC
. | TRBJ2-5 | TRBD2 | TRBV2 | CASIPSGSNQETQYF | TGTGCCAGCATCCCTAGCGGGAGTAACCAAGAGACCCAGTACTTC
. | TRBJ2-7 | TRBD2 | TRBV6-1 | CASRWEGRYEQYF | TGTGCCAGCAGGTGGGAGGGCCGCTACGAGCAGTACTTC
. | TRBJ1-2 | . | TRBV28 | CASSLPQGTYGYTF | TGTGCCAGCAGTTTACCACAGGGAACCTATGGCTACACCTTC